This TCR beta chain derives from a study of blood T cells in healthy people across ages. Combining a sample-barcoded 5' primer with a J-beta primer mix, a second PCR ran for about 7 to 12 cycles. MiXCR, applied by TCRdb to the 5' RACE reads, yields one record per CDR3 protein. Seen here are hundreds of thousands of distinct CDR3 sequences, roughly 40% observed once, and the top ten hold 10% to 15%. The sample holds a few counts of this clonotype. The TCR was taken from a man aged 18 to 29 in good health. The sample consisted of blood.

Written as DNA, the CDR3 is TGCGCCAGCAGCTTGTCTAGCCCTATAGGCAATGAGCAGTTCTTC. Translated, it gives CASSLSSPIGNEQFF. The rearrangement joins TRBV5-1 to TRBJ2-1; perhaps TRBD2 as D (5 bases). V lost 1 base and J lost 6, with 14 bases in between. CDR1 SGHRS and CDR2 YFSETQ come from the germline V gene. The CDR3 contains 15 residues. The full variable domain, rest sourced from reference TRBV5-1 and TRBJ2-1, is KAGVTQTPRYLIKTRGQQVTLSCSPISGHRSVSWYQQTPGQGLQFLFEYFSETQRNKGNFPGRFSGRQFSNSRSEMNVSTLELGDSALYLCASSLSSPIGNEQFFGPGTRLTVL.